Below are 22 T cell receptor beta chains sequenced from a single sample in a study of cytomegalovirus exposure and HLA in healthy donors. Both 60 Vbeta primers and 13 Jbeta primers went into the PCR. The protocol was immunoSEQ multiplex PCR, while the TCRdb copy is restricted to in-frame clones and leaves out a portion. The sample yields roughly 120,000 clones, around three quarters seen once. The sample consisted of PBMCs. These receptor sequences come from a man aged 25 to 40 in good health and CMV-seropositive.

The rearrangement links TRBV5-1 to TRBJ1-5, with 8 bases that match TRBD1. Germline CDR1 SGHRS, CDR2 YFSETQ. V trimming: 4 bases; J trimming: 7 bases; junction bases outside the gene matches: 10. This CDR3 contains 15 residues. The CDR3, as DNA: TGCGCCAGCAGCCCGGAACAGGGGGGAAGACAGCCCCAGCATTTT. Translated, it gives CASSPEQGGRQPQHF.

This clone was detected a few times. The chain joins TRBV6-1 to TRBJ1-5; D not certain. Germline V lookup: CDR1 MNHNS, CDR2 SASEGT. The CDR3 loop spans 13 amino acids. The ends were cut back, 6 bases at V and 7 bases at J, with 13 bases in the middle. The DNA for the CDR3 is TGTGCCAGCAGCCTAAGCCTGGGCCAGCCCCAGCATTTT. It is translated as CASSLSLGQPQHF.

The chain employs TRBV5-4 and TRBJ1-1; D gene unclear. Germline CDR1 SGHNT, CDR2 YYREEE (reference sequence). The CDR3 has 14 amino acids. Trimming removed 1 base from V and 1 base from J, with 8 bases in between. CDR3 residues: CASSLKTRNTEAFF. The CDR3 region has the DNA TGTGCCAGCAGCTTGAAGACAAGGAACACTGAAGCTTTCTTT.

The chain employs TRBV5-3 and TRBJ2-5, with TRBD2 matching 14 bases. TRBV5-3 is sorted into the ORF group, with uncertain function. V shed 8 bases, J shed 2 bases, and the junction held 2 bases outside the gene matches. The CDR3 length is 14 residues. CDR3 coding DNA: TGTGCCAGCGGGACTAGCGGGGGACAAGAGACCCAGTACTTC. Protein product: CASGTSGGQETQYF.

As for this clone: Germline is not matched at one junction end, which may reflect a read error. This chain connects TRBV27 to TRBJ1-2, with TRBD1 as a possible D gene (6 bases). Looked up from germline, CDR1 is MNHEY and CDR2 is SMNVEV (reference sequence). There are 13 residues in the CDR3. The CDR3 nucleotides read TGTGCCAGCAGTCACAGGGCTAACTATGGCTACCCCTTC. It encodes CASSHRANYGYPF.

This clone came up once. The rearrangement links TRBV7-9 to TRBJ1-2; 7 nucleotides agree with TRBD1. The CDR3 sequence is 14 residues long. Germline CDR1 and CDR2: SEHNR and FQNEAQ (reference sequence). The V and J ends lost 4 bases and 5 bases, in that order; junction bases with no gene match: 7. The CDR3 is CASSSGQQEYGYTF. CDR3 sequence (DNA): TGTGCCAGCAGCTCGGGACAGCAAGAATATGGCTACACCTTC. Full variable domain (rest looked up from reference TRBV7-9 and TRBJ1-2): DTGVSQNPRHKITKRGQNVTFRCDPISEHNRLYWYRQTLGQGPEFLTYFQNEAQLEKSRLLSDRFSAERPKGSFSTLEIQRTEQGDSAMYLCASSSGQQEYGYTFGSGTRLTVV.

The CDR3 sequence is CSVMGGGGREQYF. CDR3 sequence (DNA): TGCAGCGTTATGGGGGGTGGCGGACGAGAGCAGTACTTC. The chain joins TRBV29-1 to TRBJ2-7; possible D gene TRBD2, 6 bases. The CDR3 has 13 residues. V lost 5 bases, J lost 7 bases, and 18 bases lay in between. Germline-derived CDR1 and CDR2 are SQVTM and ANQGSEA.

The chain combines TRBV5-1 with TRBJ2-5; tentative D call: TRBD2 (6 bases). Between the trimmed V and J ends, which lost 1 base and 4 bases, there was a span of 11 bases. The CDR3 extends over 14 amino acids. Germline CDR1 reads SGHRS; CDR2 reads YFSETQ. The CDR3 bases are TGCGCCAGCAGCTTGCTGACAGCGGGAGAGACCCAGTACTTC. It specifies CASSLLTAGETQYF.

The chain is built from TRBV18 and TRBJ2-2; D is unclear. Germline lookup yields CDR1 KGHSH and CDR2 LQKENI. Trimming removed 2 bases at V and 5 bases at J, with 3 bases between. The CDR3 is 12 amino acids. The CDR3 DNA follows: TGTGCCAGCTCACCAATAACCGGGGAGCTGTTTTTT. Encoded protein: CASSPITGELFF.

On this clone itself: The CDR3 does not end in the conserved phenylalanine or tryptophan, so this is likely a read error. This chain links TRBV7-9 with TRBJ1-2, with D maybe TRBD1 (5 bases). Germline V CDR1 and CDR2: SEHNR, FQNEAQ (reference sequence). Trimming took 8 bases from V and 5 from J, leaving 21 bases between them. The CDR3 consists of 15 residues. The CDR3 here is CASGRMGRGGYGYTS. Written as DNA, the CDR3 is TGTGCCAGCGGCCGAATGGGTAGGGGAGGATATGGCTACACCTCC.

The gene calls are TRBV10-3 and TRBJ2-5; D is undetermined. This CDR3 has 12 residues. Deletions cut 3 bases from V and 1 base from J, with 3 bases between. CDR1 and CDR2 (germline): ENHRY, SYGVKD. The CDR3 region is CAISDRQETQYF. CDR3 DNA: TGTGCCATCAGTGACCGCCAAGAGACCCAGTACTTC.

The chain couples TRBV5-1 to TRBJ2-3; TRBD1 agrees at 8 bases. J lost 3 bases, V lost 0 bases, and 6 bases had no gene match. This CDR3 is built from 16 residues. CDR1 and CDR2 (germline): SGHRS, YFSETQ. The CDR3 nucleotides read TGCGCCAGCAGCTTGGATGCAGGGGGCGGGACAGATACGCAGTATTTT. Its translation is CASSLDAGGGTDTQYF.

The V and J genes are TRBV4-2 and TRBJ2-3, with a weak D call TRBD1 (5 bases). V was trimmed by 3 bases and J by 2 bases, leaving 12 bases between them. Germline lookup yields CDR1 LGHNA and CDR2 YNFKEQ. This CDR3 spans 15 amino acids. CDR3 in amino acids: CASSHQTDATDTQYF. CDR3 sequence (DNA): TGTGCCAGCAGCCACCAGACAGATGCCACAGATACGCAGTATTTT.

The gene calls are TRBV2 and TRBJ2-2; a possible D gene is TRBD2 (6 bases). This CDR3 has 15 residues. The germline V and J ends were trimmed by 5 bases and 3 bases, with 13 bases remaining between them. CDR1 is SNHLY and CDR2 is FYNNEI in the germline V gene. CDR3 sequence (DNA): TGTGCCAGCAGTAATGGGGGGTTGGACACCGGGGAGCTGTTTTTT. It codes for CASSNGGLDTGELFF.

This clone has only a few counts. The DNA of the CDR3 is TGTGCCACCAGCAGAGGAGAACCATGGCCCCAGCATTTT. The encoded protein is CATSRGEPWPQHF. This chain links TRBV15 with TRBJ1-5; D gene unclear. The V and J ends lost 1 base and 9 bases respectively, with 10 bases between them. This CDR3 contains 13 residues. Germline CDR1 reads LNHNV; CDR2 reads YYDKDF (reference sequence).

The genes are TRBV9 and TRBJ1-2; no reliable D call. Germline-derived CDR1 and CDR2 are SGDLS and YYNGEE. Trimming cost V 4 bases and J 4 bases, with 8 bases left between them. The CDR3 extends over 12 amino acids. The DNA for the CDR3 is TGTGCCAGCAGCCCCCGGAGCTATGGCTACACCTTC. This codes for CASSPRSYGYTF.

This clone occurred a few times. V is TRBV5-1 and J is TRBJ2-6; D may be TRBD1 (5 bases). The germline V gene has CDR1 SGHRS and CDR2 YFSETQ. V lost 7 bases, J lost 0 bases, and 11 bases lay in between. The CDR3 sequence is 15 residues long. In DNA, the CDR3 is TGCGCCAGCCAACCAGGGTCCTCTGGGGCCAACGTCCTGACTTTC. Amino acids: CASQPGSSGANVLTF.

This clone occurred once. The CDR3 is CASSPSGGVNTEAFF. The CDR3 bases are TGTGCCAGCTCACCATCGGGGGGGGTGAACACTGAAGCTTTCTTT. V and J are TRBV18 and TRBJ1-1; D is possibly TRBD1 (5 bases). This CDR3 comprises 15 residues. The germline gives CDR1 KGHSH, CDR2 LQKENI. The V end was cut by 2 bases, the J end by 0 bases, with 10 bases between.

The V and J genes are TRBV28 and TRBJ1-4; 8 bases agree with TRBD1. V lost 4 bases, J lost 5 bases, and 9 bases stayed unmatched. The CDR3 length is 16 residues. From germline, CDR1 is MDHEN and CDR2 SYDVKM. The CDR3 bases are TGTGCCAGCAGTTCTTCCGGCAGGGGGCGGAATGAAAAACTGTTTTTT. Amino acids: CASSSSGRGRNEKLFF.

Worth noting for this clone: Other DNA sequences in the same sample also yield this CDR3. CDR3 protein: CASSATVTGELFF. The CDR3 DNA reads TGTGCCAGCAGCGCGACAGTCACCGGGGAGCTGTTTTTT. The chain carries TRBV9 and TRBJ2-2, with TRBD1 as a possible D gene (5 bases). The germline V and J ends were trimmed by 3 bases and 4 bases, with 7 bases remaining between them. The CDR3 covers 13 residues. The germline V gene encodes CDR1 SGDLS and CDR2 YYNGEE.

J is TRBJ1-2 and V is TRBV11-2, with D uncertain. The length of the CDR3 is 15 residues. Germline values: CDR1 SGHAT, CDR2 FQNNGV. V was cut by 5 bases and J by 3 bases, with 16 bases left in between. CDR3 nucleotides: TGTGCCAGCAGCCGACGACTCCCCGAGGACTATGGCTACACCTTC. Translated: CASSRRLPEDYGYTF.

The chain joins TRBV2 to TRBJ2-3; 12 nucleotides align to TRBD2. This CDR3 is built from 16 residues. The junction had 6 bases not matched to a gene; V was cut back by 4 bases and J by 4 bases. The germline V gene has CDR1 SNHLY and CDR2 FYNNEI. The CDR3 DNA sequence: TGTGCCAGCAGTGCCTTGACTAGCGGGGGTTCAGATACGCAGTATTTT. This sequence encodes CASSALTSGGSDTQYF.